The next 2 T cell receptor beta chains were all read from a single sample in a study of blood T cell repertoires in COVID-19 (dated by TCRdb to about 2020). The library came from the immunoSEQ multiplex PCR assay. TCRdb took over this immuneACCESS table, retaining in-frame rearrangements with V and J assigned. Such tables are incomplete; in checked studies, under half of the missing clones stem from an unresolved V gene, and the remainder is unexplained. The sample table records around 300,000 clones; about 87% of these occur just once. Around 3% of the sample goes to the ten largest clones. Source material: PBMCs or T cells enriched from blood (not recorded which). These TCRs come from a woman in her 50s who had recovered from COVID-19.

The chain uses TRBV28 and TRBJ1-1, with a possible D match to TRBD1 (5 bases). Trimming cost V 2 bases and J 4 bases, with 11 bases left between them. Germline V CDR1 and CDR2: MDHEN, SYDVKM. CDR3 size: 14 residues. The CDR3 sequence is CASSLAGRGTEAFF. CDR3 in DNA: TGTGCCAGCAGTTTAGCAGGTAGGGGCACTGAAGCTTTCTTT.

This clone is a singleton in its sample. The chain links TRBV28 to TRBJ1-3; D ambiguous. V was pared by 7 bases and J by 0 bases, with 13 bases between. Germline V gene lookup returns CDR1 MDHEN and CDR2 SYDVKM. The CDR3 consists of 15 residues. CDR3 amino acids: CASNLHGLSGNTIYF. Written as DNA, the CDR3 is TGTGCCAGCAATCTCCATGGCCTCTCTGGAAACACCATATATTTT.